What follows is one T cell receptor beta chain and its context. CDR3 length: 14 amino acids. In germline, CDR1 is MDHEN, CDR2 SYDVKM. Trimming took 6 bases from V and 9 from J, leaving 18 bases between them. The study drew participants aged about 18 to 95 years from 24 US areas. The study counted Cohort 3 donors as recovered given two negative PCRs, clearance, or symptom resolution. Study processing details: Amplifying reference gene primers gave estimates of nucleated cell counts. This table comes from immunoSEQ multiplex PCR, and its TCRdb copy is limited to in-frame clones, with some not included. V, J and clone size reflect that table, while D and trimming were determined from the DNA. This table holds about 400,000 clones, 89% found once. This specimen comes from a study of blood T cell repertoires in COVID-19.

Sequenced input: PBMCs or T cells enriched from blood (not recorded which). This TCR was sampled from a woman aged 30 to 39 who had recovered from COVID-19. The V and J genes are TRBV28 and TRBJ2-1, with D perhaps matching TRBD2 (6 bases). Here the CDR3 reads CASRVIAGRGEQFF. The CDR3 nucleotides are TGTGCCAGCAGGGTTATCGCGGGGCGTGGTGAGCAGTTCTTC.